The present entry profiles one T cell receptor beta chain with its context. The data were taken from a study of blood T cell repertoires in COVID-19. On the study more broadly: Italy, Spain and the United States were the sources of the convalescent and acute COVID-19 samples.

This CDR3 is built from 14 residues. The germline V gene encodes CDR1 WSHSY and CDR2 SAAADI. V was clipped by 10 bases and J by 0 bases, with 13 bases between them. TCRdb's table, derived via immunoSEQ multiplex PCR, lists solely in-frame clones and lacks some. The sample has over 70,000 clones, 90% seen once; the top ten hold under 8.5%. The sequence was obtained from a man aged 18 to 29 with COVID-19, enrolled during active disease. The chain has TRBV10-2 and TRBJ1-5; tentative D call: TRBD1 (6 bases). Sample: peripheral blood. The DNA for the CDR3 is TGCGCCACAGGGACATCGGTTAGCAATCAGCCCCAGCATTTT. Its translation is CATGTSVSNQPQHF.